This T cell receptor (beta chain) emerged from a study of blood T cell repertoires in COVID-19. Looking at the study overall: PBMCs, B-cell-depleted T cells, or T cells were the source of the cDNA or gDNA that made up the material.

TCRdb's table, derived via immunoSEQ multiplex PCR, lists solely in-frame clones and lacks some. The sample shows approximately 300,000 clones, roughly 85% of them seen only once. Trimming stripped 0 bases from V and 5 bases from J, with 8 bases between. CDR3 size: 14 residues. CDR1 SEHNR and CDR2 FQNEAQ come from the germline V gene (reference sequence). Study members were between 18 and 89 years old and lived in 24 US regions. The gene calls are TRBV7-9 and TRBJ2-1; D is possibly TRBD2 (5 bases). The sequence derives from a woman in her thirties who had been exposed to COVID-19. Sequenced sample: PBMCs or T cells enriched from blood (not recorded which). Written as DNA, the CDR3 is TGTGCCAGCAGCTTAGCTAGCGTAGACAATGAGCAGTTCTTC. Encoded protein: CASSLASVDNEQFF. Complete variable domain (other parts from reference TRBV7-9 and TRBJ2-1): DTGVSQNPRHKITKRGQNVTFRCDPISEHNRLYWYRQTLGQGPEFLTYFQNEAQLEKSRLLSDRFSAERPKGSFSTLEIQRTEQGDSAMYLCASSLASVDNEQFFGPGTRLTVL.